This T cell receptor beta chain was found in a study of cytomegalovirus exposure and HLA in healthy donors. Study context: The approximately 120 million unique TCR beta sequences, from some 170 million T cells, were found by an earlier analysis. Study-level points and caveats: Serostatus for CMV was the only available immune exposure information. Indistinguishability led to the exclusion of some V segments, TRBV6-2 and TRBV6-3 included.

With regard to this clone: The antigen is undetermined.

V lost 2 bases and J 8 bases, leaving 13 bases between the germline ends. This CDR3 comprises 13 residues. Germline V lookup: CDR1 SGDLS, CDR2 YYNGEE. With 60 Vbeta and 13 Jbeta primers, the PCR was carried out. TCRdb's copy holds only in-frame clones and misses some; the assay was immunoSEQ multiplex PCR. The data contain about 140,000 clones, roughly 80% of them singletons. The sequencing sample was made of PBMCs. The gene calls are TRBV9 and TRBJ1-1; the D is unclear. This receptor was obtained from a woman aged 45 to 65 in good health and CMV-seronegative. The CDR3 DNA is TGTGCCAGCAGCGTTCTCTTAATGGCCGAAGCTTTCTTT. Translation gives CASSVLLMAEAFF.